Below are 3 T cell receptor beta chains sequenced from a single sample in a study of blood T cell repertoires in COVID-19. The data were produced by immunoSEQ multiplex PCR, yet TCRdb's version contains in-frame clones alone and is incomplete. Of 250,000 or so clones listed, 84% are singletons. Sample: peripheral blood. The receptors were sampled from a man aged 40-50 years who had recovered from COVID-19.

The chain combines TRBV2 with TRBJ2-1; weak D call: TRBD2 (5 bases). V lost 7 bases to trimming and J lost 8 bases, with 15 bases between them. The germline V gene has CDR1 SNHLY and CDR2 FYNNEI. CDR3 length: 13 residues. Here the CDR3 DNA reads TGTGCCAGCACCGGGGTAGCGTCGGATGAGCAGTTCTTC. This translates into CASTGVASDEQFF.

CDR3 sequence (DNA): TGCGCCAGCAGCTTCAGGGCTAGCGGGAACCAAGAGACCCAGTACTTC. Encoded protein: CASSFRASGNQETQYF. This sequence joins TRBV5-1 and TRBJ2-5; 9 positions agree with TRBD2. Germline CDR1 is SGHRS and CDR2 is YFSETQ. V lost 2 bases, J lost 0 bases, and 5 bases stayed unmatched. The length of the CDR3 is 16 residues.

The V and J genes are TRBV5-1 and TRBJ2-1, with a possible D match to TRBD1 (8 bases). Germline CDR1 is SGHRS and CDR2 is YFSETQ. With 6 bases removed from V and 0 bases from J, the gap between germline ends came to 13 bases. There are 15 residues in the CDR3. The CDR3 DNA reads TGCGCCAGCAAACAGGGGGGGAGCTCCTACAATGAGCAGTTCTTC. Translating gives CASKQGGSSYNEQFF.